This T cell receptor (beta chain) was captured by sequencing in a study of blood T cell repertoires in COVID-19. Looking at the study overall: T cells, B-cell-depleted T cells, or PBMCs supplied cDNA or gDNA.

Participants' reported clinical history set cohort assignment. Germline-derived CDR1 and CDR2 are SNHLY and FYNNEI. The CDR3 is made up of 14 amino acids. V lost 6 bases to trimming and J lost 7 bases, with 16 bases between them. Some clones are missing from TCRdb's copy, which holds only in-frame ones; the method was immunoSEQ multiplex PCR. The repertoire consists of 380,000 or so clones, with about 90% occurring once and the leading ten covering 1% to 1.5%. The chain is built from TRBV2 and TRBJ1-5; the D is unclear. The sequenced sample was PBMCs or T cells enriched from blood (not recorded which). The clonotype was recovered from a man aged 30-40 years who had recovered from COVID-19. This chain's CDR3 is CASSPFGPGQPQHF. The CDR3 coding sequence is TGTGCCAGCAGCCCCTTTGGGCCTGGACAGCCCCAGCATTTT.